The 8 T cell receptor beta chains below were found in one sample sequenced in a study of T cell changes during pregnancy in multiple sclerosis. The assay was immunoSEQ multiplex PCR, and TCRdb's table has in-frame clones only and misses some. This table has over 25,000 clones, 85% to 95% appearing once. The source material was CD8+ T cells from peripheral blood mononuclear cells, sampled before pregnancy. The receptors stem from a female donor with multiple sclerosis, enrolled in a pregnancy study.

This chain uses TRBV27 with TRBJ2-3, with 12 bases matching TRBD2. CDR1 is MNHEY, CDR2 SMNVEV, per germline (reference sequence). With 10 bases clipped from V and 4 bases from J, the junction kept 6 bases outside the gene matches. The CDR3 sequence is 14 residues long. The CDR3 protein is CATRTSGNSDTQYF. The CDR3 region has the DNA TGTGCCACCCGGACTAGCGGGAATTCAGATACGCAGTATTTT.

This clone occurred once. The chain employs TRBV4-1 and TRBJ2-7, with 8 bases aligning to TRBD1. Per germline, CDR1 MGHRA and CDR2 YSYEKL. J lost 6 bases, V lost 4 bases, and 2 bases had no gene match. The CDR3 sequence is 12 residues long. The CDR3 DNA is TGCGCCAGCAGCCCGGACAGGGTCGAGCAGTACTTC. Residues: CASSPDRVEQYF.

The J gene is TRBJ2-2, the V gene TRBV6-1; 11 nucleotides align to TRBD2. V shed 2 bases, J shed 0 bases, and the junction held 5 bases outside the gene matches. The germline gives CDR1 MNHNS, CDR2 SASEGT. The CDR3 consists of 18 residues. The CDR3 region has the DNA TGTGCCAGCAGTGAACTAGCGGGAGGAGTCGCGAACACCGGGGAGCTGTTTTTT. It yields the protein CASSELAGGVANTGELFF.

V usage is TRBV27 and J usage is TRBJ2-1; D gene uncertain. The CDR3 contains 13 residues. Trimming left V 6 bases short and J 5 bases short, with 11 bases between. Germline CDR1 MNHEY, CDR2 SMNVEV (reference sequence). CDR3 loop: CASSLLWHNEQFF. The CDR3, as DNA: TGTGCCAGCAGCCTCCTTTGGCACAATGAGCAGTTCTTC.

About this clone itself: One end of the junction does not line up with germline, which may come from a read error. The chain carries TRBV7-7 and TRBJ2-2, with 10 bases matching TRBD1. Looked up from germline, CDR1 is SSHAT and CDR2 is FNYEAQ (reference sequence). The CDR3 is made up of 17 amino acids. The CDR3 DNA sequence: TGTGCTAGCAGCCCTAGCGTGGGACAGGGGATGGCCGGGGAGCTGTTTTTT. This encodes CASSPSVGQGMAGELFF. The full variable domain, with the rest looked up from reference TRBV7-7 and TRBJ2-2, is GAGVSQSPRYKVTKRGQDVTLRCDPISSHATLYWYQQALGQGPEFLTYFNYEAQPDKSGLPSDRFSAERPEGSISTLTIQRTEQRDSAMYRCASSPSVGQGMAGELFFGEGSRLTVL.

V usage is TRBV4-2 and J usage is TRBJ2-1; D is uncertain. The germline gives CDR1 LGHNA, CDR2 YNFKEQ. CDR3 length equals 13 residues. With 2 bases removed from V and 6 bases from J, the gap between germline ends came to 8 bases. This CDR3 is CASSQLGTNEQFF. The CDR3 coding sequence is TGTGCCAGCAGCCAACTAGGAACCAATGAGCAGTTCTTC.

This chain joins TRBV2 and TRBJ1-5; TRBD1 matches 7 bases. Per germline, CDR1 SNHLY and CDR2 FYNNEI. CDR3 length: 17 amino acids. V lost 6 bases and J lost 0; bases outside the gene matches: 11. CDR3 sequence (DNA): TGTGCCAGCAGACTACCCCATACAGGGGATAGCAATCAGCCCCAGCATTTT. It translates to CASRLPHTGDSNQPQHF.

The chain employs TRBV7-9 and TRBJ2-7; TRBD2 matches at 9 bases. The ends lost 3 bases at V and 2 bases at J; junction bases unmatched: 11. The CDR3 is 17 amino acids. Germline loops: CDR1 SEHNR, CDR2 FQNEAQ (reference sequence). As DNA, the CDR3 is TGTGCCAGCAGCTTGTTCCCGGCACCTAGCGGGACCTACGAGCAGTACTTC. Translated: CASSLFPAPSGTYEQYF.